The clone carrying this T cell receptor (beta chain) has at least ten counts. Antigen unknown. RNA transcripts yielded amplified TCR beta CDR3 regions. RT-PCR was first run with HTBI primers, then multiplex PCR in a second round. From the multiplex PCR reads, TCRdb called clonotypes with MiXCR, one entry per CDR3 protein. The sample includes 150,000 or so distinct CDR3 sequences, 35% to 50% of them seen just once. The data are from a study of Graves' ophthalmopathy and Graves' hyperthyroidism. General observations from the study: The model forecast ophthalmopathy progression, reaching roughly 71% sensitivity and approximately 72% specificity.

The CDR3 consists of 16 residues. Germline V gives CDR1 SGHAT, CDR2 FQNNGV. The ends were cut back, 5 bases at V and 8 bases at J, with 24 bases in the middle. The sample consisted of peripheral blood. The chain couples TRBV11-2 to TRBJ1-2, with D possibly matching TRBD1 (6 bases). The sequence was collected from a man aged 25-40 years with Graves' ophthalmopathy. The CDR3 is CASSRAFRVGALGYTF. The CDR3 DNA is TGTGCCAGCAGCCGCGCATTTCGGGTGGGGGCGCTGGGCTACACCTTC. Full variable domain (rest looked up from reference TRBV11-2 and TRBJ1-2): EAGVAQSPRYKIIEKRQSVAFWCNPISGHATLYWYQQILGQGPKLLIQFQNNGVVDDSQLPKDRFSAERLKGVDSTLKIQPAKLEDSAVYLCASSRAFRVGALGYTFGSGTRLTVV.